The 14 T cell receptor beta chains below all came from one sample that was sequenced in a study of blood T cells in healthy people across ages. Next came a second PCR, run for 7 to 11 cycles, which used a sample-barcoded 5' primer along with a J-beta primer mix. One entry per CDR3 protein results from TCRdb running MiXCR on the 5' RACE reads. In the table there are around 1,600,000 distinct CDR3 sequences, 35% to 45% of which are singletons. Material: blood. These receptors were collected from a woman aged 18-29 years in good health.

The V and J genes are TRBV10-3 and TRBJ1-1; no definite D call. The CDR3 runs 15 residues. Between the trimmed V and J ends, which lost 3 bases and 4 bases, there was a span of 15 bases. Germline CDR1 reads ENHRY; CDR2 reads SYGVKD. The CDR3 nucleotides are TGTGCCATCAGTGACCCGGCCGGCTACGGCACTGAAGCTTTCTTT. It codes for CAISDPAGYGTEAFF.

The rearrangement joins TRBV27 to TRBJ2-4, with D tentatively TRBD1 (5 bases). The DNA end is more similar to TRBJ2-7, so the J call may be wrong. This CDR3 contains 12 residues. Germline CDR1 reads MNHEY; CDR2 reads SMNVEV (reference sequence). CDR3 DNA: TGTGCCGTGGGGCAGGCGATGAACGAGCAGTACTTC. Its translation: CAVGQAMNEQYF.

This chain connects TRBV20-1 to TRBJ2-7, with 7 positions matching TRBD2. The CDR3 totals 15 residues. J was trimmed by 3 bases and V by 3 bases; bases with no gene match: 11. Germline V CDR1 and CDR2: DFQATT, SNEGSKA (reference sequence). The CDR3 reads CSARGSSGDYYEQYF. The CDR3 DNA reads as TGCAGTGCTAGGGGGTCGAGCGGGGATTACTACGAGCAGTACTTC.

V and J are TRBV5-5 and TRBJ2-3; 7 positions match TRBD2. V shed 4 bases and J 4 bases; nucleotides not matched to a gene: 6. This CDR3 is built from 14 residues. Per germline, CDR1 SGHKS and CDR2 YYEKEE (reference sequence). The DNA of the CDR3 is TGTGCCAGCAGCCCAAGCGGGAAGCCAGATACGCAGTATTTT. Protein: CASSPSGKPDTQYF.

Notes on this clonotype: The junction shows a germline mismatch at one end, possibly a read error. The chain has TRBV28 and TRBJ2-2; D is unclear. The germline gives CDR1 MDHEN, CDR2 SYDVKM. CDR3 length: 19 amino acids. This CDR3 is CASSLFSDLKTPNTAELFF. The CDR3 nucleotides read TGTGCCAGCAGTTTATTTTCCGACCTAAAAACCCCGAACACCGCGGAGCTGTTTTTT.

The gene calls are TRBV7-2 and TRBJ1-6; no definite D call. The CDR3 covers 17 residues. V was cut by 2 bases and J by 0 bases, with 11 bases left in between. Germline CDR1 is SGHTA and CDR2 is FQGNSA. CDR3 bases: TGTGCCAGCAGCTTATTCGCCGTGAGCTCCTATAATTCACCCCTCCACTTT. This sequence encodes CASSLFAVSSYNSPLHF.

A few counts support this clonotype. The chain employs TRBV11-2 and TRBJ1-1; TRBD1 might be the D (5 bases). Trimming took off 4 bases at V and 7 bases at J, with 19 bases between the two ends. The CDR3 runs to 15 residues. Looked up from germline, CDR1 is SGHAT and CDR2 is FQNNGV. The CDR3 protein is CASSSDRDGHIEAFF. In DNA form, the CDR3 reads TGTGCCAGCAGCTCCGACCGGGACGGACATATTGAAGCTTTCTTT.

This clonotype was detected many times. The rearrangement uses TRBV5-1 and TRBJ1-6; possible D gene TRBD1, 5 bases. The germline CDR1 and CDR2 sequences are SGHRS and YFSETQ. This CDR3 is 14 amino acids long. Trimming removed 0 bases at V and 9 bases at J, with 10 bases between. The CDR3 here is CASSLDGGGSPLHF. In DNA, the CDR3 is TGCGCCAGCAGCTTGGACGGGGGTGGTTCACCCCTCCACTTT.

This clonotype was counted only a few times. The CDR3 region is CASSGLLGFGELFF. The DNA of the CDR3 is TGTGCCAGCAGTGGGCTACTAGGATTCGGGGAGCTGTTTTTT. The chain recombines TRBV6-2 or TRBV6-3 with TRBJ2-2, with D perhaps TRBD2 (5 bases). Germline V gene data show CDR1 as MNHEY and CDR2 as SVGEGT. This CDR3 comprises 14 residues. Trimming left V 5 bases short and J 7 bases short, with 14 bases between.

The sample holds one count of this clonotype. V usage is TRBV27 and J usage is TRBJ2-2; a weak D match, TRBD2 (6 bases). This CDR3 is built from 14 residues. Trimming pared 3 bases from V and 3 bases from J, leaving 8 bases between. The germline CDR1 and CDR2 sequences are MNHEY and SMNVEV (reference sequence). The CDR3 DNA reads as TGTGCCAGCAGTTTGGGGGAGGACACCGGGGAGCTGTTTTTT. As protein: CASSLGEDTGELFF.

The rearrangement uses TRBV20-1 and TRBJ2-1; perhaps TRBD2 as D (5 bases). Germline CDR1 reads DFQATT; CDR2 reads SNEGSKA (reference sequence). This CDR3 region has 16 residues. Trimming took 6 bases from V and 0 from J, leaving 18 bases between them. The CDR3, as DNA: TGCAGTGCATTCTCTCCGGAGGCCAGCTCCTACAATGAGCAGTTCTTC. Translated: CSAFSPEASSYNEQFF.

The rearrangement joins TRBV7-9 to TRBJ2-5; D tentatively reads TRBD1 or TRBD2 (5 bases each). Germline CDR1 reads SEHNR; CDR2 reads FQNEAQ (reference sequence). Trimming left V 2 bases short and J 11 bases short, with 21 bases between. The CDR3 loop spans 15 amino acids. CDR3 nucleotide sequence: TGTGCCAGCAGCTTACCCGGGGCCATGTACAATGGGCAGTACTTC. Amino acids: CASSLPGAMYNGQYF.

Only a few counts were recorded for this clonotype. The rearrangement links TRBV27 to TRBJ1-5; TRBD1 matches 11 bases. Germline trimming cut 4 bases from V and 3 bases from J; bases unmatched to any gene: 8. The germline gives CDR1 MNHEY, CDR2 SMNVEV (reference sequence). The CDR3 sequence is 17 residues long. Written as DNA, the CDR3 is TGTGCCAGCAGTTCTTCAGGGACAGGGGGGTCCAATCAGCCCCAGCATTTT. Its translation is CASSSSGTGGSNQPQHF.

As to this clonotype: The junction departs from the called germline gene at one end, perhaps through a read error. J is TRBJ1-1 and V is TRBV9, with D possibly TRBD1 on 6 matching bases. This CDR3 spans 13 amino acids. Looked up from germline, CDR1 is SGDLS and CDR2 is YYNGEE. DNA for the CDR3: TGTGTCAGCAGCGCATCACAGGGAACTGAAGCTTTCTTT. Its translation: CVSSASQGTEAFF.